Detailed here is one T cell receptor (beta chain). The antigen it binds to is not known. Per-base qualities were not stored, and no clone one base away is much larger. The record originates from a study of blood T cell repertoires in COVID-19 (dated by TCRdb to 2020 to 2022). Some background on the complete study: Samples from collaborators originated in the United States, Italy and Spain and spanned both the acute and convalescent phases of COVID-19. The sample metadata nearly always contained a de-identified subject ID, COVID-19 status, age in years and sex. Samples came from the ongoing ImmuneRACE study (first 160 participants) plus 1,254 subjects from 6 global collaborators. The material from the prospective study consisted of cDNA or gDNA derived from T cells, B-cell-depleted T cells, or PBMCs. The repertoires were released in a freely available public database intended as a resource for research on the immune response to SARS-CoV-2. Deeply sampled blood TCRbeta repertoires from subjects exposed to, actively infected with, or recovered from COVID-19 were included in the dataset. Where HLA class I and class II types were available, the types were taken from metadata supplied by the sample provider, not from assay-based typing.

The CDR3, cysteine through phenylalanine, is 13 amino acids long. The DNA shown is the 39-base CDR3, in frame from base 1. Trimming at the junction amounts to 6 bases on V and 6 bases on J, and the germline ends lie 12 bases apart. Enrolling through a virtual design, the prospective study's participants ranged in age from roughly 18 to 89 years and lived across more than 20 United States geographic areas. In the prospective study, participants were assigned to cohorts based on the clinical history participants reported in a screening survey and a study questionnaire. For ImmuneRACE Cohort 3, a participant was defined as recovered based on two consecutive negative NP/OP PCR tests, clearance by a healthcare professional, or resolution of symptoms. In the prospective study, mobile phlebotomists collected whole blood, serum and a nasopharyngeal or oropharyngeal swab from each participant. Additional blood draws and questionnaires over an approximately two-month period could optionally be provided by prospective study participants. Before DNA extraction, prospective study blood samples were shipped either frozen or at room temperature.

Findings and caveats that apply to the study as a whole: The quantity of clinical and demographic metadata differed by source and by participant and was supplied without curation.

The immunoSEQ Assay, a bias-controlled multiplex PCR, was used to amplify TCRbeta CDR3 regions from genomic DNA. Processing in the source paper ran as follows. The number of nucleated cells in each sample was estimated from the amplification of reference gene primers within the assay. To quantify the absolute abundance of each unique TCRbeta CDR3 rearrangement, sequence reads were collapsed and filtered. For each sample, productive Simpson clonality was calculated by taking the square root of Simpson's diversity index across productive rearrangements. The immuneACCESS repertoire file appears here via TCRdb, limited to in-frame rearrangements. These files lack a portion of the clones; in checked studies, under half of the deficit traces to unresolved V genes, and the cause of the others is not known. The V and J calls and the clone size are those of that table, but D and trimming were determined from the DNA. The sample contains around 170,000 clones, around 84% of them found a single time. The ten top clones hold 8% of the sample.

This TCR came from a woman in her forties or fifties who had recovered from COVID-19. The specimen was PBMCs or T cells enriched from blood (not recorded which). The chain joins TRBV12-3 or TRBV12-4 to TRBJ1-5; TRBD1 is a weak D gene call, 5 bases matching. DNA sequence: TGTGCCAGCAGCCCGGGGGAGGGTCAGCCCCAGCATTTT. It is translated as CASSPGEGQPQHF.